The 27 T cell receptor beta chains reported below all come from one sample, sequenced in a study of blood T cells in healthy people across ages. A sample-barcoded 5' primer and a J-beta primer mix were used in a second PCR of roughly 7 to 12 cycles. TCRdb processed the 5' RACE reads anew with MiXCR; each CDR3 protein has one entry. The repertoire includes hundreds of thousands of distinct CDR3 sequences, around 43% of them detected once, and about 32% sits in the top ten. The sequenced sample was blood. The source of these receptors is a man older than 75 in good health.

The chain recombines TRBV10-3 with TRBJ2-1, with D possibly matching TRBD1 (6 bases). V dropped 5 bases and J dropped 1 base, with 12 bases sitting between them. Germline V gene sequence: CDR1 ENHRY, CDR2 SYGVKD. This CDR3 spans 15 amino acids. The CDR3, as DNA: TGTGCCATCAGTCCCGGGACAATTTCCTACAATGAGCAGTTCTTC. It is translated as CAISPGTISYNEQFF.

The rearrangement joins TRBV7-9 to TRBJ2-3, with 13 bases lining up with TRBD2. The CDR3 is made up of 20 amino acids. The germline V gene has CDR1 SEHNR and CDR2 FQNEAQ (reference sequence). The V segment lost 5 bases and the J segment 4 bases; nucleotides outside the gene matches: 18. The CDR3 coding sequence is TGTGCCAGCAGCCAGAGACTAGCGGGGGGCCCCATGCAGAATCCAGATACGCAGTATTTT. Encoded protein: CASSQRLAGGPMQNPDTQYF. Full variable domain (remainder filled in from reference TRBV7-9 and TRBJ2-3): DTGVSQNPRHKITKRGQNVTFRCDPISEHNRLYWYRQTLGQGPEFLTYFQNEAQLEKSRLLSDRFSAERPKGSFSTLEIQRTEQGDSAMYLCASSQRLAGGPMQNPDTQYFGPGTRLTVL.

With regard to this clonotype: A much larger clone differs from this one at a single base, so this may be a read error. The chain couples TRBV10-1 to TRBJ2-1, with 8 positions matching TRBD2. CDR1 is WNHNN and CDR2 is SYGVQD in the germline V gene (reference sequence). V lost 3 bases and J lost 10; bases outside the gene matches: 11. The CDR3 totals 15 residues. CDR3 sequence reads: CASSDSAAGVQEQFF. CDR3 bases: TGCGCCAGCAGTGATTCAGCAGCGGGAGTTCAGGAGCAGTTCTTC.

This clonotype was counted a few times. This sequence joins TRBV6-6 and TRBJ2-3; D uncertain. Germline V gene sequence: CDR1 MNHNY, CDR2 SVGAGI (reference sequence). Trimming removed 2 bases at V and 6 bases at J, with 6 bases between. CDR3 size: 12 residues. The CDR3 is CASSYPRDTQYF. The CDR3 nucleotides are TGTGCCAGCAGTTACCCCCGGGATACGCAGTATTTT.

This clonotype was detected once. The chain links TRBV4-3 to TRBJ2-3; no clear D gene. The CDR3 contains 14 residues. CDR1 and CDR2 (germline): LGHNA, YSLEER. V lost 0 bases to trimming and J lost 4 bases, with 8 bases between them. The CDR3 DNA reads TGCGCCAGCAGCCAAGAGTTCGCGGCAGATACGCAGTATTTT. Encoded protein: CASSQEFAADTQYF.

This chain links TRBV12-3 or TRBV12-4 with TRBJ1-6; maybe TRBD1 (5 bases). With 3 bases removed from V and 8 bases from J, the gap between germline ends came to 11 bases. The CDR3 contains 14 residues. CDR3 sequence: CASSFRDSHSPLHF. In nucleotides, the CDR3 is TGTGCCAGCAGTTTCAGGGATTCTCATTCACCCCTCCACTTT.

This chain uses TRBV5-1 with TRBJ2-3, with D tentatively TRBD2 (5 bases). The CDR3 runs 15 residues. Germline V gives CDR1 SGHRS, CDR2 YFSETQ. Deletions cut 1 base from V and 2 bases from J, with 11 bases between. This CDR3 is CASSLFYGDTDTQYF. Here the CDR3 DNA reads TGCGCCAGCAGCTTGTTTTACGGGGACACAGATACGCAGTATTTT.

The chain couples TRBV25-1 to TRBJ1-2; 11 nucleotides line up with TRBD1. Germline V gene data show CDR1 as MGHDK and CDR2 as SYGVNS. Trimming at V came to 6 bases and at J to 7 bases, leaving 7 bases not matched to a gene. The CDR3 covers 14 residues. The CDR3 sequence is CASSDGDRGCGYTF. The CDR3 nucleotides read TGTGCCAGCAGCGATGGGGACAGGGGGTGTGGCTACACCTTC.

This clonotype was observed a handful of times. V gene TRBV6-2 or TRBV6-3 combines with J gene TRBJ2-1; 7 bases agree with TRBD1. CDR1 MNHEY and CDR2 SVGEGT come from the germline V gene. The length of the CDR3 is 17 residues. V gave up 6 bases and J gave up 6 bases; unmatched junction bases: 17. CDR3 region: CASSNRPTGVAANEQFF. The CDR3 nucleotides are TGTGCCAGCAGCAACCGTCCTACAGGGGTCGCGGCCAATGAGCAGTTCTTC.

This chain connects TRBV5-1 to TRBJ2-5, with TRBD2 matching over 13 bases. The CDR3 covers 17 residues. Looked up from germline, CDR1 is SGHRS and CDR2 is YFSETQ. V lost 0 bases and J lost 2; bases outside the gene matches: 4. CDR3 loop: CASSLEGLAGAQETQYF. For the CDR3, the DNA is TGCGCCAGCAGCTTGGAAGGACTAGCGGGGGCGCAAGAGACCCAGTACTTC.

In its sample, this clonotype was seen many times. The rearrangement joins TRBV6-2 or TRBV6-3 to TRBJ2-7, with 7 nucleotides matching TRBD2. The germline gives CDR1 MNHEY, CDR2 SVGEGT. The CDR3 totals 14 residues. V was pared by 5 bases and J by 4 bases, with 8 bases of the junction left unmatched. CDR3 in amino acids: CASSKGGILYEQYF. CDR3 coding DNA: TGTGCCAGCAGTAAGGGAGGGATATTGTACGAGCAGTACTTC.

The chain has TRBV7-9 and TRBJ2-1; TRBD2 agrees at 14 bases. CDR1 and CDR2 from the germline V gene are SEHNR and FQNEAQ (reference sequence). V lost 5 bases, J lost 3 bases, and 3 bases stayed unmatched. The CDR3 has 16 amino acids. For the CDR3, the DNA is TGTGCCAGCAGCCAGGGACTAGCGGGGGACTACAATGAGCAGTTCTTC. Protein product: CASSQGLAGDYNEQFF.

At least ten counts were recorded for this clonotype. The chain uses TRBV27 and TRBJ2-5; 7 bases match TRBD1. With V trimmed by 6 bases and J by 1 base, 5 bases remained unmatched. The CDR3 totals 14 residues. Germline V CDR1 and CDR2: MNHEY, SMNVEV (reference sequence). The CDR3 bases are TGTGCCAGCAGAAAAGGGGGCGCCCAAGAGACCCAGTACTTC. It encodes CASRKGGAQETQYF.

The sample holds many counts of this clonotype. This sequence joins TRBV6-1 and TRBJ2-5, with TRBD1 identical over 11 bases. Trimming removed 4 bases from V and 5 bases from J; junction bases left unmatched: 9. Germline CDR1 is MNHNS and CDR2 is SASEGT. This CDR3 has 16 residues. The CDR3 protein is CASSADRGRAVETQYF. The CDR3 nucleotides read TGTGCCAGCAGTGCGGACAGGGGGCGAGCCGTGGAGACCCAGTACTTC.

V and J are TRBV12-3 or TRBV12-4 and TRBJ1-2; D perhaps matches TRBD1 (6 bases). The CDR3 runs to 12 residues. Trimming cost V 2 bases and J 9 bases, with 10 bases left between them. CDR3 sequence: CASSLRGGRYTF. In DNA form, the CDR3 reads TGTGCCAGCAGTTTAAGGGGGGGCCGCTACACCTTC.

For this clonotype: Since a much larger clone is just one base distant, this may be a read error. The chain joins TRBV7-9 to TRBJ2-5; D is perhaps TRBD2 (5 bases). The CDR3 is 13 amino acids. Germline V gene lookup returns CDR1 SEHNR and CDR2 FQNEAQ (reference sequence). V was clipped by 4 bases and J by 11 bases, with 17 bases between them. The CDR3 DNA sequence: TGTGCCAGCAGCTATTGGACTGGAGATGAGCAGTACTTC. As protein: CASSYWTGDEQYF.

The chain recombines TRBV28 with TRBJ2-7; 12 bases align to TRBD2. The germline V gene encodes CDR1 MDHEN and CDR2 SYDVKM. This CDR3 is 20 amino acids long. V lost 5 bases and J lost 0; bases outside the gene matches: 17. The CDR3 DNA sequence: TGTGCCAGCAGTGTCTCACTAGCGGGAGGCCAACGAACGATCTCCTACGAGCAGTACTTC. Its translation is CASSVSLAGGQRTISYEQYF. Supplemented by reference TRBV28 and TRBJ2-7, the full variable domain reads DVKVTQSSRYLVKRTGEKVFLECVQDMDHENMFWYRQDPGLGLRLIYFSYDVKMKEKGDIPEGYSVSREKKERFSLILESASTNQTSMYLCASSVSLAGGQRTISYEQYFGPGTRLTVT.

This clonotype was detected only once. The chain uses TRBV20-1 and TRBJ2-7; 8 positions agree with TRBD1. The J call may be wrong; the DNA end is better matched by TRBJ2-5. Per the germline V gene, CDR1 is DFQATT and CDR2 is SNEGSKA (reference sequence). This CDR3 region has 13 residues. The CDR3 reads CSAREQGVETQYF. CDR3 DNA: TGCAGTGCTAGAGAACAGGGGGTTGAGACCCAGTACTTC.

The chain recombines TRBV7-8 with TRBJ1-4; D gene ambiguous. This CDR3 region has 15 residues. V lost 0 bases, J lost 8 bases, and 13 bases lay in between. Germline V gene data show CDR1 as SGHVS and CDR2 as FQNEAQ. CDR3 DNA sequence: TGTGCCAGCAGCTTAGCGGCGGGCGGCCAGGAAAAACTGTTTTTT. It yields the protein CASSLAAGGQEKLFF.

The J gene is TRBJ2-5, the V gene TRBV6-2 or TRBV6-3, with a possible D match to TRBD2 (6 bases). Trimming took off 5 bases at V and 4 bases at J, with 20 bases between the two ends. The germline gives CDR1 MNHEY, CDR2 SVGEGT. The CDR3 loop spans 16 amino acids. This CDR3 reads CASSPTVGGNGETQYF. The CDR3, as DNA: TGTGCCAGCAGTCCGACCGTGGGGGGAAATGGAGAGACCCAGTACTTC.

This clonotype has more than one count but fewer than ten. The chain recombines TRBV7-9 with TRBJ1-4, with a tentative D call TRBD1 (5 bases). There are 14 residues in the CDR3. Trimming pared 4 bases from V and 4 bases from J, leaving 10 bases between. Germline V gene lookup returns CDR1 SEHNR and CDR2 FQNEAQ (reference sequence). CDR3 in DNA: TGTGCCAGCAGCTCGGGACTGAATAATGAAAAACTGTTTTTT. Translating gives CASSSGLNNEKLFF.

The chain carries TRBV6-2 or TRBV6-3 and TRBJ2-7; D is possibly TRBD2 (5 bases). This CDR3 spans 16 amino acids. Germline V gene sequence: CDR1 MNHEY, CDR2 SVGEGT. V shed 5 bases and J shed 1 base, with 18 bases lying between them. DNA for the CDR3: TGTGCCAGCAGTACCCACAGCGGCTTCACGTCCTACGAGCAGTACTTC. Residues: CASSTHSGFTSYEQYF.

V is TRBV5-1 and J is TRBJ2-1; no reliable D call. The CDR3 covers 12 residues. Germline V gene data show CDR1 as SGHRS and CDR2 as YFSETQ. The ends were cut back, 0 bases at V and 9 bases at J, with 7 bases in the middle. The CDR3 here is CASSLDLGEQFF. DNA of the CDR3: TGCGCCAGCAGCTTGGATTTGGGTGAGCAGTTCTTC.

CDR3 coding DNA: TGTGCCAGCTATCCTGGGCGGGGCGGGAACACTGAAGCTTTCTTT. Amino acid sequence: CASYPGRGGNTEAFF. The V and J genes are TRBV6-6 and TRBJ1-1; D perhaps matches TRBD1 (5 bases). Germline CDR1 and CDR2: MNHNY and SVGAGI (reference sequence). This CDR3 has 15 residues. V was pared by 8 bases and J by 1 base, with 17 bases between.

V is TRBV9 and J is TRBJ2-3; D unclear. CDR3 length: 17 residues. CDR1 is SGDLS and CDR2 is YYNGEE in the germline V gene. Trimming took 1 base from V and 0 from J, leaving 15 bases between them. CDR3 sequence: CASSVRGTATSTDTQYF. As DNA, the CDR3 is TGTGCCAGCAGCGTAAGAGGCACGGCTACTAGCACAGATACGCAGTATTTT.

CDR3 nucleotide sequence: TGTGCCAGCAGCAGACAAGACTGGCGGGGGACAGATACGCAGTATTTT. It encodes CASSRQDWRGTDTQYF. The chain has TRBV7-2 and TRBJ2-3; 7 positions agree with TRBD2. Germline CDR1 and CDR2: SGHTA and FQGNSA. This CDR3 is 16 amino acids long. V was clipped by 5 bases and J by 3 bases; unmatched bases: 11. The whole variable domain, remainder taken from reference TRBV7-2 and TRBJ2-3, is GAGVSQSPSNKVTEKGKDVELRCDPISGHTALYWYRQSLGQGLEFLIYFQGNSAPDKSGLPSDRFSAERTGGSVSTLTIQRTQQEDSAVYLCASSRQDWRGTDTQYFGPGTRLTVL.

The chain links TRBV7-2 to TRBJ1-4; the D is unclear. Germline V gives CDR1 SGHTA, CDR2 FQGNSA. The CDR3 spans 16 residues. The V end lost 1 base, the J end lost 7 bases, and 16 bases lay between the germline ends. The CDR3: CASSLGAHSLTEKLFF. In DNA form, the CDR3 reads TGTGCCAGCAGCTTAGGGGCTCACAGCCTGACTGAAAAACTGTTTTTT. Complete variable domain (other parts from reference TRBV7-2 and TRBJ1-4): GAGVSQSPSNKVTEKGKDVELRCDPISGHTALYWYRQSLGQGLEFLIYFQGNSAPDKSGLPSDRFSAERTGGSVSTLTIQRTQQEDSAVYLCASSLGAHSLTEKLFFGSGTQLSVL.